The 17 T cell receptor beta chains reported below all come from one sample, sequenced in a study of cytomegalovirus exposure and HLA in healthy donors (dated by TCRdb to about 2017). Receptors were amplified or captured by the immunoSEQ multiplex PCR assay. For the multiplex PCR, a mixture combining 60 forward primers for TCR Vbeta segments and 13 reverse primers for TCR Jbeta segments was used. The table was pulled from immuneACCESS by TCRdb, which kept in-frame rearrangements only. Such tables lose some clones; where checked, under half of the loss comes from unresolved V genes, and the rest has no known cause. This sample holds 81,000 or so clones; about two thirds were observed only once. 5.5% of the sample is in the top ten clones. The sample consisted of PBMCs. Receptors originate from a woman in her twenties or thirties in good health and CMV-seropositive.

The chain employs TRBV7-2 and TRBJ2-2; weak D call: TRBD1 (6 bases). There are 15 residues in the CDR3. Germline CDR1 and CDR2: SGHTA and FQGNSA. The V gene lost 7 bases and the J gene lost 1 base, with 13 bases spanning the gap. CDR3 DNA sequence: TGTGCCAGCATCCTGAACAGGGTGAACACCGGGGAGCTGTTTTTT. It yields the protein CASILNRVNTGELFF.

Concerning this clone: This sample also contains other DNA sequences that code for the same CDR3. J is TRBJ1-2 and V is TRBV7-9, with a tentative D call TRBD1 (6 bases). Germline assignment: CDR1 SEHNR and CDR2 FQNEAQ (reference sequence). The CDR3 spans 16 residues. V dropped 0 bases and J dropped 4 bases, with 15 bases sitting between them. The CDR3 nucleotides are TGTGCCAGCAGCTTAGCGGTGGGGCAGGGGACCTATGGCTACACCTTC. It specifies CASSLAVGQGTYGYTF. Combining the CDR3 with reference TRBV7-9 and TRBJ1-2 gives the whole variable domain DTGVSQNPRHKITKRGQNVTFRCDPISEHNRLYWYRQTLGQGPEFLTYFQNEAQLEKSRLLSDRFSAERPKGSFSTLEIQRTEQGDSAMYLCASSLAVGQGTYGYTFGSGTRLTVV.

CDR3 DNA sequence: TGTGCCAGCAGCACAAGCGTACTAGCGGGGGGATACAATGAGCAGTTCTTC. Amino acids: CASSTSVLAGGYNEQFF. This sequence joins TRBV7-9 and TRBJ2-1; 12 nucleotides line up with TRBD2. The CDR3 sequence is 17 residues long. Germline-derived CDR1 and CDR2 are SEHNR and FQNEAQ (reference sequence). V trimming: 5 bases; J trimming: 4 bases; junction bases outside the gene matches: 9.

The genes are TRBV10-1 and TRBJ1-2; the D is unclear. Germline assignment: CDR1 WNHNN and CDR2 SYGVQD (reference sequence). This CDR3 contains 15 residues. V was trimmed by 6 bases and J by 3 bases, leaving 17 bases between them. The chain's CDR3 is CASSHYLVRHYGYTF. The CDR3 DNA reads as TGCGCCAGCAGCCATTATCTGGTCAGGCACTATGGCTACACCTTC.

The count of this clone is one. The chain recombines TRBV5-1 with TRBJ2-5; 9 bases are a match to TRBD2. The J call may be mistaken, given a closer DNA end match to TRBJ2-7. Germline values: CDR1 SGHRS, CDR2 YFSETQ. This CDR3 is 15 amino acids long. The CDR3 here is CASSLGAGGRYEQYF. CDR3 nucleotide sequence: TGCGCCAGCAGCTTGGGAGCGGGGGGAAGGTACGAGCAGTACTTC.

This rearrangement joins TRBV2 to TRBJ2-5; either TRBD1 or TRBD2 may supply D (10 bases each). V was shortened by 6 bases and J by 2 bases, with 31 bases between the two germline ends. Germline assignment: CDR1 SNHLY and CDR2 FYNNEI. The CDR3 totals 20 residues. As DNA, the CDR3 is TGTGCCAGCAGCAGTCCCCGGGACAGGGGTCCTAGCGGGGGTCAAGAGACCCAGTACTTC. Amino acid sequence: CASSSPRDRGPSGGQETQYF.

The chain employs TRBV29-1 and TRBJ2-7; 9 bases are shared with TRBD2. V trimming: 4 bases; J trimming: 2 bases; junction bases outside the gene matches: 6. The length of the CDR3 is 14 residues. Germline CDR1 reads SQVTM; CDR2 reads ANQGSEA. The CDR3 is CSVGLAGETYEQYF. The CDR3 bases are TGCAGCGTTGGATTAGCGGGGGAAACCTACGAGCAGTACTTC.

This chain connects TRBV7-9 to TRBJ1-5, with a tentative D call TRBD1 (5 bases). This CDR3 comprises 18 residues. Germline loops: CDR1 SEHNR, CDR2 FQNEAQ (reference sequence). V was cut by 0 bases and J by 3 bases, with 18 bases left in between. CDR3 residues: CASSLARTAGGDNQPQHF. DNA of the CDR3: TGTGCCAGCAGCTTAGCTAGGACCGCGGGAGGGGACAATCAGCCCCAGCATTTT.

This chain joins TRBV7-7 and TRBJ2-2; maybe TRBD1 (5 bases). The germline V gene has CDR1 SSHAT and CDR2 FNYEAQ (reference sequence). The CDR3 contains 15 residues. The V and J ends lost 3 bases and 0 bases respectively, with 8 bases between them. CDR3: CASSFSGSNTGELFF. In nucleotides, the CDR3 is TGTGCCAGCAGCTTTTCAGGGTCGAACACCGGGGAGCTGTTTTTT. Drawing the rest from reference TRBV7-7 and TRBJ2-2, the complete variable domain is GAGVSQSPRYKVTKRGQDVTLRCDPISSHATLYWYQQALGQGPEFLTYFNYEAQPDKSGLPSDRFSAERPEGSISTLTIQRTEQRDSAMYRCASSFSGSNTGELFFGEGSRLTVL.

The J gene is TRBJ2-5, the V gene TRBV6-1; 14 nucleotides agree with TRBD2. The CDR3 extends over 19 amino acids. V gave up 2 bases and J gave up 1 base; unmatched junction bases: 9. Germline V gene sequence: CDR1 MNHNS, CDR2 SASEGT. CDR3 residues: CASSEFPPGLAGGQETQYF. CDR3 DNA sequence: TGTGCCAGCAGTGAATTTCCCCCTGGACTAGCGGGGGGCCAAGAGACCCAGTACTTC.

The V call is TRBV5-6, the J call TRBJ1-2; D is perhaps TRBD1 (5 bases). Trimming cost V 0 bases and J 8 bases, with 11 bases left between them. This CDR3 spans 13 amino acids. CDR1 is SGHDT, CDR2 YYEEEE, per germline. Written as DNA, the CDR3 is TGTGCCAGCAGCTTGGAGGGGAGGGGCGGCTACACCTTC. Residues: CASSLEGRGGYTF.

This chain joins TRBV11-2 and TRBJ1-1, with 7 bases that match TRBD1. J lost 2 bases, V lost 5 bases, and 8 bases had no gene match. Germline V gives CDR1 SGHAT, CDR2 FQNNGV. CDR3 size: 15 residues. The CDR3 is CASSTRQGGNTEAFF. The CDR3 DNA reads as TGTGCCAGCAGCACCCGACAGGGAGGCAACACTGAAGCTTTCTTT.

The chain recombines TRBV5-1 with TRBJ1-4; D perhaps matches TRBD1 (5 bases). Trimming removed 4 bases from V and 2 bases from J, with 9 bases in between. The CDR3 sequence is 14 residues long. Per the germline V gene, CDR1 is SGHRS and CDR2 is YFSETQ. CDR3 sequence (DNA): TGCGCCAGCAGCGCAGGGCTGACTAATGAAAAACTGTTTTTT. It is translated as CASSAGLTNEKLFF.

The chain recombines TRBV5-4 with TRBJ2-5; TRBD1 might be the D (6 bases). The V gene's germline CDR1 is SGHNT and CDR2 YYREEE (reference sequence). Trimming pared 4 bases from V and 4 bases from J, leaving 23 bases between. CDR3 length: 17 residues. This CDR3 reads CASSQGQTQGAGETQYF. Here the CDR3 DNA reads TGTGCCAGCAGCCAAGGCCAAACACAGGGTGCGGGAGAGACCCAGTACTTC.

This clone was observed a handful of times. This chain connects TRBV19 to TRBJ2-5; 10 bases are shared with TRBD1. CDR1 LNHDA and CDR2 SQIVND come from the germline V gene (reference sequence). The CDR3 contains 13 residues. The trim removed 4 bases at V and 5 bases at J, leaving 1 base unmatched. CDR3 in DNA: TGTGCCAGTAGTAGACAGGGGGCCGAGACCCAGTACTTC. Translation gives CASSRQGAETQYF.

This clone appeared a few times. The V gene is TRBV7-9, the J gene TRBJ1-1; D is uncertain. The ends were cut back, 1 base at V and 3 bases at J, with 12 bases in the middle. The CDR3 length is 15 residues. CDR1 and CDR2 (germline): SEHNR, FQNEAQ (reference sequence). CDR3 amino acids: CASSLGGKGDTEAFF. The CDR3 nucleotides read TGTGCCAGCAGCTTAGGAGGGAAGGGAGACACTGAAGCTTTCTTT. Full variable domain (outside the CDR3, taken from reference TRBV7-9 and TRBJ1-1): DTGVSQNPRHKITKRGQNVTFRCDPISEHNRLYWYRQTLGQGPEFLTYFQNEAQLEKSRLLSDRFSAERPKGSFSTLEIQRTEQGDSAMYLCASSLGGKGDTEAFFGQGTRLTVV.

This clone has just a few counts. The sample holds other DNA sequences that translate to the same CDR3. This sequence joins TRBV6-6 and TRBJ2-7; D is undetermined. V shed 6 bases and J shed 5 bases, with 14 bases lying between them. Germline V lookup: CDR1 MNHNY, CDR2 SVGAGI (reference sequence). This CDR3 has 13 residues. DNA for the CDR3: TGTGCCAGCAGACACAGAGATTCAAACGAGCAGTACTTC. Translating gives CASRHRDSNEQYF.